Sequencing of this T cell receptor beta chain was carried out in a study of blood T cell repertoires in COVID-19. Study summary: COVID-19 samples from acute and convalescent phases originated in the United States, Italy and Spain. T cells, B-cell-depleted T cells, or PBMCs provided the cDNA or gDNA that served as material.

The V end lost 4 bases, the J end lost 1 base, and 10 bases lay between the germline ends. The germline gives CDR1 SGHTA, CDR2 FQGTGA. CDR3 length: 15 amino acids. As handled by the study authors: Reference gene primer amplification gave estimated nucleated cell counts. Assay used: immunoSEQ multiplex PCR; TCRdb lists only in-frame clones, some missing. D and trimming were read from the DNA, whereas the V and J calls and clone size are those reported in that table. The sample includes about 110,000 clones, 88% of them seen just once. V is TRBV7-3 and J is TRBJ2-2; a weak D match, TRBD1 (7 bases). This TCR was recovered from a human donor in a cohort sampled during active COVID-19. Material: peripheral blood. The CDR3 DNA reads TGTGCCAGCAGCTCCCAGGGGGGGAACACCGGGGAGCTGTTTTTT. This codes for CASSSQGGNTGELFF.